This section outlines one TCR beta chain sequence together with its context. Its cognate antigen has yet to be identified. No base quality information exists; no much larger clone differs at one position. The CDR3 sequence holds 20 residues, the cysteine and phenylalanine included. Just the 60-base CDR3 DNA is kept, in frame starting at base 1. According to the germline V gene, CDR1 reads KGHDR and CDR2 reads SFDVKD. V is cut back by 7 bases and J by 0 bases, with 17 bases in the junction unmatched. The treatment or condition tag for this specimen amounts to: around 19 received Ad26.COV2.S at low or high dose, single or two shots; 5 received placebo; per-sample allocation not given. For vaccine and placebo recipients, repertoires were sequenced using samples collected on day 63 after the first injection. Cohort 1b enrolled fewer than 30 adults aged 18-55 years at a single site in Boston, USA, between 29 July and 7 August 2020. As a vaccine, Ad26.COV2.S was a replication-incompetent adenovirus type 26 vector that expressed a prefusion-stabilized SARS-CoV-2 spike protein derived from the original Wuhan strain.

The immunoSEQ Assay was used to sequence TCRbeta CDR3 regions. After extraction, genomic DNA underwent amplification by bias-controlled multiplex PCR, followed by high-throughput sequencing. The original methods were these. To quantify the absolute abundance of each unique TCRbeta CDR3 region, sequences were collapsed and filtered. T cell fraction was estimated by normalizing TCRbeta template counts to usable DNA, which was measured by amplifying reference genes present in all nucleated cells. Repertoire TCRs were annotated as SARS-CoV-2-specific by exact matching of V gene, CDR3 amino acid sequence and J gene to a known reactive TCR set. MIRA supplied the reference SARS-CoV-2 TCR set, which was filtered for enrichment in COVID-19-positive ImmuneCODE repertoires so that public or cross-reactive TCRs were removed. Using the MIRA antigens, annotated TCRs were further analysed by specific ORF or by position within an ORF. Depth was the summed frequency of annotated unique rearrangements, while breadth was defined as annotated unique rearrangements over total unique productive rearrangements. Two-sided Wilcoxon rank-sum tests were used to compare TCR breadth between groups. The clones in this table, taken by TCRdb from immuneACCESS, are in-frame only. Not every clone is retained; where verified, under half of the shortfall comes from an unresolved V gene, and the cause of the rest is unknown. For V, J and clone size, that table is used; D and trimming come from the DNA. The sample includes under 300,000 clones, with roughly 87% observed a single time. In total, the top ten clones hold roughly 3% of the sample.

This specimen comes from a study of Ad26.COV2.S vaccination and SARS-CoV-2 variants (dated by TCRdb to the early 2020s). Study-wide context: Vaccine-arm donors came from COV1001, a multicentre, randomized, double-blind, placebo-controlled phase I-IIa trial of Ad26.COV2.S in healthy adults. The specificity and breadth of SARS-CoV-2-reactive T cell receptors after Ad26.COV2.S vaccination were assessed by TCRbeta repertoire sequencing. Dosing of Ad26.COV2.S was intramuscular, at either 5x10^10 or 1x10^11 viral particles, delivered as one shot or as two shots spaced 56 days apart. Trial participants were randomized into five groups of five, in which low-dose or high-dose Ad26.COV2.S was given once or twice, or placebo was given on both occasions. A total of around 32 samples were included in the TCR-sequenced set, comprising around 19 Ad26.COV2.S vaccine recipients, 5 placebo recipients and 8 SARS-CoV-2 convalescent individuals. Throughout the experiments and outcome assessment, investigators stayed blinded to trial group allocation.

Overall study results and their limits: Ad26.COV2.S recipients had higher spike-specific TCR breadth than placebo recipients (P = 0.0014). Comparable non-spike TCR breadth was observed between vaccine and placebo recipients, consistent with only spike being contained in the vaccine. After vaccination, spike-specific CD8+ and CD4+ T cell responses were reported to show substantial breadth. The study was not powered to compare responses between vaccine doses or regimens. The authors noted that the TCR breadth and depth analyses may have underestimated total T cell responses.

This TCR came from a person between 18 and 65 years old who received the Ad26.COV2.S COVID-19 vaccine or a placebo. Rearrangement joined TRBV24-1 to TRBJ2-1, with TRBD2 identical over 10 junction bases. The sequenced sample was peripheral blood, obtained in a trial of Ad26.COV2.S vaccine versus placebo. The CDR3 reads CATSTHLAGAIIDSYNEQFF. The DNA sequence is as follows: TGTGCCACCAGCACCCATCTAGCGGGAGCCATTATTGACTCCTACAATGAGCAGTTCTTC.